Listed below are T cell receptor beta chains from one sample, sequenced in a study of T cell responses to AZD1222 COVID-19 vaccine. Produced via immunoSEQ multiplex PCR; TCRdb's table is partial and in-frame only. Here the sample spans approximately 180,000 clones, roughly nine tenths being singletons. The input for sequencing was peripheral blood, taken on day 0 of AZD1222 vaccination. The source of these receptors is an adult in good health. Each CDR3 is given with its conserved first and last residue. A D gene is named only where the DNA matches it firmly. Expanded clones are given a class, and other clones once, few, many or no size at all.

D: -
J: TRBJ2-7
V: TRBV2
size: -
DNA: TGTGCCGGACGAGGGGGAGGGTTTACCTACGAGCAGTACTTC
CDR3: CAGRGGGFTYEQYF

D: -
J: TRBJ1-5
V: TRBV5-5
size: -
DNA: TGTGCCAGCAGCTTGGACGCTGGCGGGGGGATAGTATGGAATCAGCCCCAGCATTTT
CDR3: CASSLDAGGGIVWNQPQHF

D: -
J: TRBJ2-1
V: TRBV6-6
size: -
DNA: TGTGCCAGCAGTTACTCGCGGGCTAACAATGAGCAGTTCTTC
CDR3: CASSYSRANNEQFF

D: -
J: TRBJ1-2
V: TRBV27
size: -
DNA: TGTGCCAGCAGCCCCTTCAGCGGGCAGCTCTATGGCTACACCTTC
CDR3: CASSPFSGQLYGYTF

D: -
J: TRBJ2-1
V: TRBV9
size: -
DNA: TGTGCCAGCAGCGTAGAAACGACTCCCCACAATGAGCAGTTCTTC
CDR3: CASSVETTPHNEQFF

D: -
J: TRBJ1-2
V: TRBV13
size: -
DNA: TGTGCCAGCAGCTTACTGGGGCTCGGGGCGTATGGCTACACCTTC
CDR3: CASSLLGLGAYGYTF

D: TRBD1
J: TRBJ1-5
V: TRBV5-1
size: -
DNA: TGCGCCAGCAGCTCCCGTGGGGACAGAAATCAGCCCCAGCATTTT
CDR3: CASSSRGDRNQPQHF

D: TRBD1
J: TRBJ2-3
V: TRBV9
size: -
DNA: TGTGCCAGCAGCGTCCGGGACAGGGAAGCAGATACGCAGTATTTT
CDR3: CASSVRDREADTQYF

D: TRBD1
J: TRBJ2-5
V: TRBV5-1
size: -
DNA: TGCGCCAGCAGCCCGACCTGGACAGGGACGAGGCGGGAGACCCAGTACTTC
CDR3: CASSPTWTGTRRETQYF

D: -
J: TRBJ2-3
V: TRBV4-2
size: -
DNA: TGTGCCAGCAGCCAAGATGGGATAGGATTAGCGGTTGCAGGGAGGACGCAGTATTTT
CDR3: CASSQDGIGLAVAGRTQYF

D: -
J: TRBJ1-2
V: TRBV2
size: -
DNA: TGTGCCAGCAGTCGTGACAGAGGCTATGGCTACACCTTC
CDR3: CASSRDRGYGYTF

D: TRBD1
J: TRBJ1-2
V: TRBV5-1
size: -
DNA: TGCGCCAGCAGCCCCGAGCCCGACAGGGTTGATGGCTACACCTTC
CDR3: CASSPEPDRVDGYTF

D: -
J: TRBJ2-2
V: TRBV19
size: -
DNA: TGTGCCAGTAGTCCGAGGGCGAGTACCACCGGGGAGCTGTTTTTT
CDR3: CASSPRASTTGELFF

D: -
J: TRBJ1-5
V: TRBV27
size: -
DNA: TGTGCCAGCAGTCCTGGACCCCGATATCAGCCCCAGCATTTT
CDR3: CASSPGPRYQPQHF

D: TRBD2
J: TRBJ2-3
V: TRBV4-2
size: few
DNA: TGTGCCAGCAGCCAAGATGCGGGAGGAGGTGCAGATACGCAGTATTTT
CDR3: CASSQDAGGGADTQYF

D: -
J: TRBJ2-7
V: TRBV5-1
size: -
DNA: TGCGCCAGCAGCTCCAGGGAGAAGCCCTACGAGCAGTACTTC
CDR3: CASSSREKPYEQYF

D: -
J: TRBJ1-5
V: TRBV30
size: -
DNA: TGTGCCTGGAGTAAAAGGGGGGGATCGCCCCAGCATTTT
CDR3: CAWSKRGGSPQHF

D: -
J: TRBJ2-1
V: TRBV6-5
size: -
DNA: TGTGCCAGCAGAGCGACTAGCTACAATGAGCAGTTCTTC
CDR3: CASRATSYNEQFF

D: -
J: TRBJ1-2
V: TRBV30
size: -
DNA: TGTGCCTGGAGTGTCGGAGGAGACAATGGCTACACCTTC
CDR3: CAWSVGGDNGYTF

D: -
J: TRBJ2-2
V: TRBV11-2
size: -
DNA: TGTGCCAGCAGCCCACGAAGCACCGGGGAGCTGTTTTTT
CDR3: CASSPRSTGELFF

D: TRBD1
J: TRBJ1-2
V: TRBV19
size: -
DNA: TGTGCCAGTAGTGCGAAGGGACAGCGTTATGGCTACACCTTC
CDR3: CASSAKGQRYGYTF

D: TRBD1
J: TRBJ1-4
V: TRBV7-9
size: -
DNA: TGTGCCAGCAGCTTTAAACAGGGGGAGAGAAACGAAAAACTGTTTTTT
CDR3: CASSFKQGERNEKLFF

D: -
J: TRBJ2-7
V: TRBV6-5
size: -
DNA: TGTGCCAGCAGTTACTCGAGGGGCCCAGGGTACGAGCAGTACTTC
CDR3: CASSYSRGPGYEQYF

D: -
J: TRBJ2-5
V: TRBV9
size: -
DNA: TGTGCCAGCAGCGTAGGGAGGGGGCAAGCGACCCAGTACTTC
CDR3: CASSVGRGQATQYF

D: -
J: TRBJ1-4
V: TRBV11-2
size: -
DNA: TGTGCCAGCAGCTTAGCCGGAGGGGATGAAAAACTGTTTTTT
CDR3: CASSLAGGDEKLFF

D: -
J: TRBJ1-1
V: TRBV7-9
size: -
DNA: TGTGCCAGCAGCTTAGACCGACGGCTTGAAGCTTTCTTT
CDR3: CASSLDRRLEAFF

D: -
J: TRBJ1-4
V: TRBV4-1
size: -
DNA: TGCGCCAGCAGCCCCGAAGGGGCAGGGGTTAATGAAAAACTGTTTTTT
CDR3: CASSPEGAGVNEKLFF

D: TRBD1
J: TRBJ1-5
V: TRBV19
size: -
DNA: TGTGCCAGTAGTAGTACAGGGGGCAATCAGCCCCAGCATTTT
CDR3: CASSSTGGNQPQHF

D: -
J: TRBJ2-7
V: TRBV5-1
size: -
DNA: TGCGCCAGCAGCTTGGCTACCTCCTACGAGCAGTACTTC
CDR3: CASSLATSYEQYF

D: -
J: TRBJ1-3
V: TRBV7-9
size: -
DNA: TGTGCCAGCAGCTTAAAGGCTGATGGAAACACCATATATTTT
CDR3: CASSLKADGNTIYF

D: TRBD2
J: TRBJ2-5
V: TRBV27
size: -
DNA: TGTGCCAGCAGGGGCCGACTAGCGGAAGAGACCCAGTACTTC
CDR3: CASRGRLAEETQYF

D: -
J: TRBJ2-2
V: TRBV7-9
size: -
DNA: TGTGCCAGCACCCCTCCGGGACACTTTAACACCGGGGAGCTGTTTTTT
CDR3: CASTPPGHFNTGELFF

D: -
J: TRBJ1-5
V: TRBV27
size: -
DNA: TGTGCCAGCAGTGTTGAACAGGGAAATCAGCCCCAGCATTTT
CDR3: CASSVEQGNQPQHF

D: TRBD1
J: TRBJ2-7
V: TRBV6-5
size: -
DNA: TGTGCCAGCAGTCCCTACCCGGGACAGCCTACGGAGTACTTC
CDR3: CASSPYPGQPTEYF

D: -
J: TRBJ1-1
V: TRBV30
size: -
DNA: TGTGCCTGGAGTGTGGGGGCGGGGGATGGTGAAGCTTTCTTT
CDR3: CAWSVGAGDGEAFF

D: -
J: TRBJ2-1
V: TRBV12-2
size: -
DNA: TGTGCAAGTCGCTTTTCCCATTGGAACAATGAGCAGTTCTTC
CDR3: CASRFSHWNNEQFF

D: -
J: TRBJ1-2
V: TRBV6-5
size: -
DNA: TGTGCCAGCAGTTACTCGAGACCTAACTATGGCTACACCTTC
CDR3: CASSYSRPNYGYTF

D: TRBD1
J: TRBJ2-7
V: TRBV14
size: -
DNA: TGTGCCAGCTCCGGGACAGGGCTATACGAGCAGTACTTC
CDR3: CASSGTGLYEQYF

D: -
J: TRBJ2-2
V: TRBV19
size: -
DNA: TGTGCCAGTAGTATAGGTCAGAACACCGGGGAGCTGTTTTTT
CDR3: CASSIGQNTGELFF

D: -
J: TRBJ2-7
V: TRBV5-1
size: -
DNA: TGCGCCAGCAGCTTGGATGGGGACTCTTCTCAACCCACTACCTTC
CDR3: CASSLDGDSSQPTTF

D: -
J: TRBJ2-2
V: TRBV7-9
size: -
DNA: TGTGCCAGCAGCTCTAACACCGGGGAGCTGTTTTTT
CDR3: CASSSNTGELFF

D: -
J: TRBJ2-7
V: TRBV2
size: once
DNA: TGTGCCAGCAGTGACAGGTCCCCGAGGTACTTC
CDR3: CASSDRSPRYF

D: -
J: TRBJ1-4
V: TRBV5-4
size: -
DNA: TGTGCCAGCAGCCAAAGGGCTAATGAAAAACTGTTTTTT
CDR3: CASSQRANEKLFF

D: TRBD1
J: TRBJ1-2
V: TRBV29-1
size: -
DNA: TGCAGCGTTGGGGAGGGGGCTGGTGGCTACACCTTC
CDR3: CSVGEGAGGYTF

D: -
J: TRBJ2-7
V: TRBV5-1
size: -
DNA: TGCGCCAGCAGCTCCGGTGGTAGCTTATCCTACGAGCAGTACTTC
CDR3: CASSSGGSLSYEQYF

D: TRBD2
J: TRBJ2-5
V: TRBV4-1
size: -
DNA: TGCGCCAGCAGCCAAGAGGGAGCGGGGAACCAAGAGACCCAGTACTTC
CDR3: CASSQEGAGNQETQYF

D: TRBD1
J: TRBJ1-2
V: TRBV14
size: -
DNA: TGTGCCAGCAGCCAAGCCGGGACAGGGGGGTATGGCTACACCTTC
CDR3: CASSQAGTGGYGYTF

D: TRBD2
J: TRBJ2-1
V: TRBV14
size: -
DNA: TGTGCCAGCAGCCAAGCTCGGGAGGTACACAATGAGCAGTTCTTC
CDR3: CASSQAREVHNEQFF

D: -
J: TRBJ2-7
V: TRBV18
size: -
DNA: TGTGCCAGCTCACCGGGGGAGTACGAGCAGTACTTC
CDR3: CASSPGEYEQYF

D: -
J: TRBJ2-1
V: TRBV24-1
size: -
DNA: TGTGCCACCAGTGATTTGGAGGGAGCGCCTAGGGATGAGCAGTTCTTC
CDR3: CATSDLEGAPRDEQFF

D: TRBD2
J: TRBJ2-3
V: TRBV24-1
size: -
DNA: TGTGCCACCAGTGATCGGACTAGCGGGAGGACAGATACGCAGTATTTT
CDR3: CATSDRTSGRTDTQYF

D: -
J: TRBJ1-1
V: TRBV5-1
size: -
DNA: TGCGCCAGCCGGGCCCAAAGCAGTGAAGCTTTCTTT
CDR3: CASRAQSSEAFF

D: TRBD2
J: TRBJ2-7
V: TRBV27
size: -
DNA: TGTGCCAGCTCCCGCGGGGGCTACGAGCAGTACTTC
CDR3: CASSRGGYEQYF

D: -
J: TRBJ2-3
V: TRBV2
size: -
DNA: TGTGCCAGCAAACCCTCAGGGGGCACAGATACGCAGTATTTT
CDR3: CASKPSGGTDTQYF

D: TRBD1
J: TRBJ2-2
V: TRBV11-3
size: -
DNA: TGTGCCAGCAGCTTAATGACAGGGGTCACCGGGGAGCTGTTTTTT
CDR3: CASSLMTGVTGELFF

D: -
J: TRBJ2-1
V: TRBV24-1
size: -
DNA: TGTGCCACCAGTGATCTGTCCCCCAATGAGCAGTTCTTC
CDR3: CATSDLSPNEQFF

D: -
J: TRBJ2-7
V: TRBV27
size: once
DNA: TGTGCCAGCAGCCTCAAAATTCATTTGTACGAGCAGTACTTC
CDR3: CASSLKIHLYEQYF

D: TRBD2
J: TRBJ2-3
V: TRBV10-3
size: -
DNA: TGTGCCACCCGAACGGGAGGGCCTTCAGATACGCAGTATTTT
CDR3: CATRTGGPSDTQYF

D: -
J: TRBJ2-7
V: TRBV7-8
size: -
DNA: TGTGCCAGCAGCTCAGCGCGGGGGCGGGCCACCTACGAGCAGTACTTC
CDR3: CASSSARGRATYEQYF